The rows below give T cell receptor beta chains drawn from one sample of a study of neurological immune-mediated disorders. TCRdb reanalysed the 5' RACE reads using MiXCR and keeps one entry per CDR3 protein. The sample has about 55,000 distinct CDR3 sequences, around 24% seen once; the top ten hold around 4.5%. The specimen sequenced was PBMCs. These receptors were taken from a man in his sixties with HTLV-1-associated myelopathy (HAM/TSP). The CDR3 runs from the conserved cysteine through the conserved F or W. The order of the fields is clone size, V gene, D gene, J gene, CDR3 protein, CDR3 DNA. The D gene is left open where the match is weak. Some rows mark clone size as missing; the rest say once, few, many or name a class of expanded clone.

clone_size: many
v_call: TRBV5-1
d_call: -
j_call: TRBJ2-1
cdr3_aa: CASSPGQSRGEQFF
cdr3_nt: TGCGCCAGCAGCCCGGGACAATCCCGAGGGGAGCAGTTCTTC

clone_size: -
v_call: TRBV6-1
d_call: -
j_call: TRBJ2-2
cdr3_aa: CASNVTGCASAGELFF
cdr3_nt: TGTGCCAGCAATGTAACCGGGTGCGCGAGCGCCGGGGAGCTGTTTTTT

clone_size: many
v_call: TRBV5-1
d_call: -
j_call: TRBJ1-1
cdr3_aa: CASSSLTNTEAFF
cdr3_nt: TGCGCCAGCAGCAGCCTTACGAACACTGAAGCTTTCTTT

clone_size: -
v_call: TRBV6-5
d_call: -
j_call: TRBJ2-5
cdr3_aa: CASTPPGLETQYF
cdr3_nt: TGTGCCAGCACCCCTCCCGGGTTAGAGACCCAGTACTTC

clone_size: many
v_call: TRBV5-1
d_call: -
j_call: TRBJ1-2
cdr3_aa: CASSLGGLDYGYTF
cdr3_nt: TGCGCCAGCAGCTTGGGGGGGCTCGACTATGGCTACACCTTC

clone_size: many
v_call: TRBV12-3/TRBV12-4
d_call: -
j_call: TRBJ1-5
cdr3_aa: CASSLAGGNQPQHF
cdr3_nt: TGTGCCAGCAGTTTAGCGGGCGGCAATCAGCCCCAGCATTTT

clone_size: many
v_call: TRBV10-3
d_call: TRBD2
j_call: TRBJ2-5
cdr3_aa: CAIKREVDTFKETQYF
cdr3_nt: TGTGCCATCAAGCGGGAGGTCGACACCTTTAAAGAGACCCAGTACTTC

clone_size: many
v_call: TRBV27
d_call: TRBD2
j_call: TRBJ2-7
cdr3_aa: CASSGQSGGTLYEQYF
cdr3_nt: TGTGCCAGCAGTGGACAGAGCGGGGGAACCCTCTACGAGCAGTACTTC

clone_size: many
v_call: TRBV20-1
d_call: TRBD1
j_call: TRBJ1-2
cdr3_aa: CSARSDRARGVYGYTF
cdr3_nt: TGCAGTGCTAGATCCGACAGGGCCAGAGGGGTTTATGGCTACACCTTC

clone_size: -
v_call: TRBV9
d_call: -
j_call: TRBJ2-5
cdr3_aa: CASSGPRAEETQYF
cdr3_nt: TGTGCCAGCAGCGGCCCGAGGGCCGAGGAGACCCAGTACTTC

clone_size: -
v_call: TRBV7-8
d_call: TRBD2
j_call: TRBJ2-5
cdr3_aa: CASSLAPSGRQETQYF
cdr3_nt: TGTGCCAGCAGCTTAGCGCCTAGCGGGCGACAAGAGACCCAGTACTTC

clone_size: -
v_call: TRBV6-2/TRBV6-3
d_call: -
j_call: TRBJ2-1
cdr3_aa: CASSYRARMTNEQFF
cdr3_nt: TGTGCCAGCAGCTACAGGGCTCGAATGACGAATGAGCAGTTCTTC

clone_size: -
v_call: TRBV10-3
d_call: -
j_call: TRBJ2-2
cdr3_aa: CAISAPTENTGELFF
cdr3_nt: TGTGCCATCAGTGCCCCGACAGAAAACACCGGGGAGCTGTTTTTT

clone_size: many
v_call: TRBV6-5
d_call: -
j_call: TRBJ2-7
cdr3_aa: CASSRTVSYEQYF
cdr3_nt: TGTGCCAGCAGCCGGACAGTCTCCTACGAGCAGTACTTC

clone_size: -
v_call: TRBV25-1
d_call: TRBD2
j_call: TRBJ2-1
cdr3_aa: CASSLAGNNNEQFF
cdr3_nt: TGTGCCAGCAGTCTAGCGGGAAATAACAATGAGCAGTTCTTC

clone_size: -
v_call: TRBV20-1
d_call: -
j_call: TRBJ2-2
cdr3_aa: CSAALTGELFF
cdr3_nt: TGCAGTGCTGCTTTAACCGGGGAGCTGTTTTTT

clone_size: -
v_call: TRBV3-1
d_call: TRBD2
j_call: TRBJ2-5
cdr3_aa: CASSQSFLAGSQETQYF
cdr3_nt: TGTGCCAGCAGCCAATCCTTCCTAGCGGGGAGCCAAGAGACCCAGTACTTC

clone_size: -
v_call: TRBV7-8
d_call: TRBD2
j_call: TRBJ2-7
cdr3_aa: CASSLGLASEQYF
cdr3_nt: TGTGCCAGCAGCCTCGGACTAGCGAGCGAGCAGTACTTC

clone_size: -
v_call: TRBV12-3/TRBV12-4
d_call: TRBD1
j_call: TRBJ1-1
cdr3_aa: CASSDRVSEDFF
cdr3_nt: TGTGCCAGCAGCGACAGGGTATCTGAAGATTTCTTT

clone_size: -
v_call: TRBV3-1
d_call: -
j_call: TRBJ2-1
cdr3_aa: CASSQMMTVSF
cdr3_nt: TGTGCCAGCAGCCAGATGATGACAGTTTCCTTC

clone_size: many
v_call: TRBV6-2/TRBV6-3
d_call: TRBD2
j_call: TRBJ2-7
cdr3_aa: CASSYARLAGAEGYEQYF
cdr3_nt: TGTGCCAGCAGTTACGCACGACTAGCGGGAGCAGAAGGGTACGAGCAGTACTTC

clone_size: many
v_call: TRBV5-1
d_call: TRBD1
j_call: TRBJ1-2
cdr3_aa: CASSLRQGDSAGYTF
cdr3_nt: TGCGCCAGCAGCTTACGACAGGGCGACTCGGCTGGCTACACCTTC

clone_size: many
v_call: TRBV7-9
d_call: -
j_call: TRBJ1-1
cdr3_aa: CASSLGGSDSSEAFF
cdr3_nt: TGTGCCAGCAGCTTGGGAGGCAGCGACTCCTCTGAAGCTTTCTTT

clone_size: -
v_call: TRBV20-1
d_call: TRBD1
j_call: TRBJ1-1
cdr3_aa: CSAKDRGLGGTEAFF
cdr3_nt: TGCAGTGCTAAAGACAGGGGGCTGGGTGGCACTGAAGCTTTCTTT

clone_size: many
v_call: TRBV6-5
d_call: TRBD1
j_call: TRBJ2-5
cdr3_aa: CASSWTGRETQYF
cdr3_nt: TGTGCCAGCAGTTGGACAGGGCGGGAGACCCAGTACTTC

clone_size: many
v_call: TRBV6-5
d_call: TRBD2
j_call: TRBJ2-1
cdr3_aa: CASGRVNEQFF
cdr3_nt: TGTGCCAGCGGGAGGGTCAATGAGCAGTTCTTC

clone_size: many
v_call: TRBV9
d_call: -
j_call: TRBJ1-2
cdr3_aa: CASSVASANYGYTF
cdr3_nt: TGTGCCAGCAGCGTTGCCAGCGCTAACTATGGCTACACCTTC

clone_size: many
v_call: TRBV20-1
d_call: -
j_call: TRBJ2-3
cdr3_aa: CSAPEVLALADTQYF
cdr3_nt: TGCAGTGCCCCCGAGGTCCTAGCGCTAGCAGATACGCAGTATTTT

clone_size: many
v_call: TRBV30
d_call: -
j_call: TRBJ2-3
cdr3_aa: CAWTEASGTDTQYF
cdr3_nt: TGTGCCTGGACTGAGGCTAGCGGCACAGATACGCAGTATTTT

clone_size: many
v_call: TRBV7-2
d_call: -
j_call: TRBJ2-4
cdr3_aa: CASSLDPFGKNIQYF
cdr3_nt: TGTGCCAGCAGCTTAGATCCCTTCGGCAAAAACATTCAGTACTTC

clone_size: many
v_call: TRBV7-2
d_call: TRBD1
j_call: TRBJ1-5
cdr3_aa: CASSLTGWSDQPQHF
cdr3_nt: TGTGCCAGCAGCCTGACAGGGTGGTCGGATCAGCCCCAGCATTTT

clone_size: few
v_call: TRBV20-1
d_call: TRBD2
j_call: TRBJ2-7
cdr3_aa: CSAGATTLAGGYEQYF
cdr3_nt: TGCAGTGCTGGAGCCACTACGCTAGCGGGAGGTTACGAGCAGTACTTC

clone_size: -
v_call: TRBV6-6
d_call: -
j_call: TRBJ2-3
cdr3_aa: CASSYGQGQDTQYF
cdr3_nt: TGTGCCAGCAGTTACGGGCAGGGGCAAGATACGCAGTATTTT

clone_size: many
v_call: TRBV10-3
d_call: -
j_call: TRBJ2-7
cdr3_aa: CAISGGQSIYEQYF
cdr3_nt: TGTGCCATCAGTGGAGGTCAGTCGATCTACGAGCAGTACTTC

clone_size: many
v_call: TRBV11-1
d_call: -
j_call: TRBJ2-7
cdr3_aa: CASSLTWRPTGLFYEQYF
cdr3_nt: TGTGCCAGCAGCTTAACTTGGCGTCCGACAGGCCTTTTCTACGAGCAGTACTTC

clone_size: many
v_call: TRBV5-1
d_call: TRBD1
j_call: TRBJ2-4
cdr3_aa: CASSMGQVLAKNIQYF
cdr3_nt: TGCGCCAGCAGCATGGGACAGGTCTTAGCCAAAAACATTCAGTACTTC

clone_size: -
v_call: TRBV5-1
d_call: -
j_call: TRBJ2-2
cdr3_aa: CASSLAQNTGELFF
cdr3_nt: TGCGCCAGCAGCTTGGCGCAGAACACCGGGGAGCTGTTTTTT

clone_size: many
v_call: TRBV10-3
d_call: -
j_call: TRBJ1-1
cdr3_aa: CAIRDRDTEAFF
cdr3_nt: TGTGCCATCAGGGACCGGGACACTGAAGCTTTCTTT

clone_size: many
v_call: TRBV6-5
d_call: TRBD2
j_call: TRBJ2-3
cdr3_aa: CASSSISGKSTDTQYF
cdr3_nt: TGTGCCAGCAGTTCCATTAGCGGGAAGAGCACAGATACGCAGTATTTT

clone_size: many
v_call: TRBV27
d_call: -
j_call: TRBJ1-2
cdr3_aa: CASSGPGGGSPYGYTF
cdr3_nt: TGTGCCAGCAGTGGCCCCGGGGGGGGGTCCCCTTATGGCTACACCTTC

clone_size: many
v_call: TRBV25-1
d_call: TRBD1
j_call: TRBJ1-2
cdr3_aa: CATSNPGQKYGYTF
cdr3_nt: TGTGCCACCTCGAACCCGGGACAGAAATATGGCTACACCTTC

clone_size: many
v_call: TRBV6-5
d_call: TRBD2
j_call: TRBJ2-7
cdr3_aa: CASSYSTSGRYEQYF
cdr3_nt: TGTGCCAGCAGTTACTCGACTAGCGGGAGGTACGAGCAGTACTTC

clone_size: many
v_call: TRBV7-3
d_call: -
j_call: TRBJ2-7
cdr3_aa: CASSRGTEYEQYF
cdr3_nt: TGTGCCAGCAGCCGCGGGACAGAGTACGAGCAGTACTTC

clone_size: many
v_call: TRBV12-3/TRBV12-4
d_call: TRBD2
j_call: TRBJ2-7
cdr3_aa: CASSRTSGTGYEQYF
cdr3_nt: TGTGCCAGCAGTCGGACTAGCGGGACCGGCTACGAGCAGTACTTC

clone_size: few
v_call: TRBV28
d_call: -
j_call: TRBJ2-7
cdr3_aa: CASSQQGSSYEQYF
cdr3_nt: TGTGCCAGCAGTCAACAGGGAAGCTCCTACGAGCAGTACTTC

clone_size: many
v_call: TRBV5-1
d_call: TRBD2
j_call: TRBJ2-1
cdr3_aa: CASSLAVGTSQNNEQFF
cdr3_nt: TGCGCCAGCAGCTTGGCAGTTGGGACTAGCCAGAACAATGAGCAGTTCTTC

clone_size: many
v_call: TRBV5-6
d_call: TRBD2
j_call: TRBJ2-2
cdr3_aa: CASTPGRREFTGELFF
cdr3_nt: TGTGCCAGCACCCCCGGGCGGCGGGAGTTTACCGGGGAGCTGTTTTTT

clone_size: -
v_call: TRBV11-2
d_call: -
j_call: TRBJ2-3
cdr3_aa: CASSFYICSARDGSSGRDPQYF
cdr3_nt: -

clone_size: -
v_call: TRBV19
d_call: TRBD1
j_call: TRBJ1-2
cdr3_aa: CASSMGPGGFGYTF
cdr3_nt: TGTGCCAGTAGTATGGGGCCAGGGGGATTTGGCTACACCTTC

clone_size: many
v_call: TRBV20-1
d_call: TRBD1
j_call: TRBJ2-3
cdr3_aa: CSASDFKGTGVSDTQYF
cdr3_nt: TGCAGTGCTAGCGACTTTAAGGGGACAGGGGTTTCAGATACGCAGTATTTT

clone_size: many
v_call: TRBV12-3/TRBV12-4
d_call: -
j_call: TRBJ1-2
cdr3_aa: CASSLGQIANYGYTF
cdr3_nt: TGTGCCAGCAGTTTAGGGCAGATAGCTAACTATGGCTACACCTTC

clone_size: many
v_call: TRBV28
d_call: -
j_call: TRBJ2-4
cdr3_aa: CASSLAKNIQYF
cdr3_nt: TGTGCCAGCAGTTTAGCCAAAAACATTCAGTACTTC

clone_size: -
v_call: TRBV11-2
d_call: -
j_call: TRBJ2-7
cdr3_aa: CASSLTQESHPYEKYF
cdr3_nt: TGTGCCAGCAGCTTAACGCAGGAATCCCATCCCTACGAGAAGTACTTC

clone_size: -
v_call: TRBV6-4
d_call: -
j_call: TRBJ2-3
cdr3_aa: CASSTNIPDTQYF
cdr3_nt: TGTGCCAGCAGCACAAACATCCCAGATACGCAGTATTTT

clone_size: many
v_call: TRBV12-3/TRBV12-4
d_call: -
j_call: TRBJ1-6
cdr3_aa: CASSRTAVNSPLHF
cdr3_nt: TGTGCCAGCAGCCGGACAGCGGTCAACTCACCCCTCCACTTT

clone_size: -
v_call: TRBV12-3/TRBV12-4
d_call: -
j_call: TRBJ2-3
cdr3_aa: CASSLARGFRYTDTQYF
cdr3_nt: TGTGCCAGCAGTTTAGCGCGTGGGTTTAGATACACAGATACGCAGTATTTT

clone_size: -
v_call: TRBV5-1
d_call: TRBD1
j_call: TRBJ2-1
cdr3_aa: CASSSRGSNEQFF
cdr3_nt: TGCGCCAGCAGCTCCAGGGGGAGCAATGAGCAGTTCTTC

clone_size: many
v_call: TRBV12-3/TRBV12-4
d_call: -
j_call: TRBJ2-7
cdr3_aa: CASSLELARRYF
cdr3_nt: TGTGCCAGCAGTTTAGAACTAGCTAGGCGGTACTTC